This passage covers 25 T cell receptor beta chains from one sample sequenced in a study of a mutant IDH1 vaccine in newly diagnosed glioma. TCRdb's table, derived via immunoSEQ multiplex PCR, lists solely in-frame clones and lacks some. The repertoire holds about 66,000 clones, approximately 83% seen once, with 2.9% in the top ten. The time point is: baseline, week 1 (first vaccination visit). The treatment: pre-vaccination baseline after standard-of-care therapy. The sequencing used PBMCs, collected from a glioma patient treated with radiotherapy, temozolomide or both. The receptors here all came from a man aged 25 to 40 with glioma.

The J gene is TRBJ1-2, the V gene TRBV5-6; D gene uncertain. The CDR3 loop spans 13 amino acids. Germline CDR1 reads SGHDT; CDR2 reads YYEEEE. V lost 0 bases, J lost 8 bases, and 11 bases lay in between. The CDR3 protein is CASSLVGHRGYTF. CDR3 sequence (DNA): TGTGCCAGCAGCTTGGTAGGCCACCGAGGCTACACCTTC.

The chain has TRBV4-2 and TRBJ1-2, with D possibly being TRBD1 (6 bases). Germline CDR1 LGHNA, CDR2 YNFKEQ. V lost 5 bases to trimming and J lost 3 bases, with 16 bases between them. The CDR3 consists of 15 residues. Written as DNA, the CDR3 is TGTGCCAGCAGCTTGCGACAGGCCATCGACTATGGCTACACCTTC. It yields the protein CASSLRQAIDYGYTF.

The chain uses TRBV10-3 and TRBJ1-5; D remains unclear. Trimming pared 5 bases from V and 4 bases from J, leaving 9 bases between. This CDR3 comprises 13 residues. Per the germline V gene, CDR1 is ENHRY and CDR2 is SYGVKD. The chain's CDR3 is CAISKDPNQPQHF. The CDR3 DNA reads TGTGCCATCAGTAAAGACCCGAATCAGCCCCAGCATTTT.

This clone appeared once. The rearrangement joins TRBV2 to TRBJ1-2; 8 nucleotides line up with TRBD1. Losses at the gene ends were 6 bases for V and 4 bases for J; bases not matched to a gene: 10. Per the germline V gene, CDR1 is SNHLY and CDR2 is FYNNEI. There are 15 residues in the CDR3. The CDR3 loop is CASRPPGQALYGYTF. The CDR3 DNA reads TGTGCCAGCAGGCCTCCGGGACAGGCGCTCTATGGCTACACCTTC.

This clone has just a few counts. V gene TRBV6-4 combines with J gene TRBJ2-3, with 10 bases that match TRBD1. Trimming cost V 3 bases and J 1 base; bases outside gene matches: 1. CDR1 MRHNA and CDR2 SNTAGT come from the germline V gene. This CDR3 region has 15 residues. CDR3 in amino acids: CASSEGTGGTDTQYF. The CDR3 DNA reads TGTGCCAGCAGTGAAGGGACAGGGGGCACAGATACGCAGTATTTT.

V and J are TRBV19 and TRBJ2-2, with D unresolved. The V gene's germline CDR1 is LNHDA and CDR2 SQIVND (reference sequence). The CDR3 covers 14 residues. V was clipped by 3 bases and J by 7 bases, with 12 bases between them. CDR3 in DNA: TGTGCCAGTAGTATCCGTCGTATCCGCGGGGAGCTGTTTTTT. Protein: CASSIRRIRGELFF.

The V gene is TRBV5-1, the J gene TRBJ2-7; 7 positions match TRBD1. The CDR3 consists of 13 residues. Germline V gives CDR1 SGHRS, CDR2 YFSETQ. J lost 1 base, V lost 6 bases, and 4 bases had no gene match. CDR3 loop: CASNRDSSYEQYF. CDR3 nucleotide sequence: TGCGCCAGCAACCGGGACAGTTCCTACGAGCAGTACTTC.

This rearrangement joins TRBV6-4 to TRBJ2-6; TRBD2 matches 12 bases. V lost 6 bases, J lost 0 bases, and 9 bases stayed unmatched. Germline V gene sequence: CDR1 MRHNA, CDR2 SNTAGT. The CDR3 runs 19 residues. The CDR3 loop is CASSAGLAGPYSGANVLTF. In nucleotides, the CDR3 is TGTGCCAGCAGCGCGGGACTAGCGGGCCCTTACTCTGGGGCCAACGTCCTGACTTTC.

This clone appeared a few times. The chain couples TRBV5-1 to TRBJ1-1; a weak D match, TRBD1 (5 bases). The germline V and J ends were trimmed by 5 bases and 8 bases, with 19 bases remaining between them. Germline loops: CDR1 SGHRS, CDR2 YFSETQ. This CDR3 region has 14 residues. CDR3 protein: CASSYLTVTDEAFF. The CDR3 DNA reads as TGCGCCAGCAGTTATCTGACCGTGACAGACGAAGCTTTCTTT.

This clone has only a few counts. The chain carries TRBV19 and TRBJ1-1; 7 nucleotides line up with TRBD1. Trimming at V came to 4 bases and at J to 4 bases, leaving 3 bases not matched to a gene. The CDR3 has 13 residues. Germline loops: CDR1 LNHDA, CDR2 SQIVND (reference sequence). The CDR3 sequence: CASSTQGITEAFF. The DNA for the CDR3 is TGTGCCAGTAGTACACAGGGGATCACTGAAGCTTTCTTT. Together with reference TRBV19 and TRBJ1-1, the CDR3 gives the full variable domain: DGGITQSPKYLFRKEGQNVTLSCEQNLNHDAMYWYRQDPGQGLRLIYYSQIVNDFQKGDIAEGYSVSREKKESFPLTVTSAQKNPTAFYLCASSTQGITEAFFGQGTRLTVV.

The rearrangement joins TRBV11-3 to TRBJ2-1; perhaps D is TRBD1 or TRBD2 (6 bases each). The CDR3 runs 16 residues. Germline V gene data show CDR1 as SGHNT and CDR2 as YENEEA. The V and J ends lost 5 bases and 6 bases respectively, with 20 bases between them. CDR3 DNA sequence: TGTGCCAGCAGCCGTCGCGGGACACCCAACGCCAATGAGCAGTTCTTC. This translates into CASSRRGTPNANEQFF.

The V and J genes are TRBV6-5 and TRBJ1-4; no firm D call. V lost 2 bases and J lost 5, with 6 bases in between. The CDR3 consists of 13 residues. The germline V gene encodes CDR1 MNHEY and CDR2 SVGAGI. CDR3 in amino acids: CASSYRENEKLFF. The CDR3 bases are TGTGCCAGCAGTTACCGGGAAAATGAAAAACTGTTTTTT.

The rearrangement links TRBV15 to TRBJ1-1; 10 positions match TRBD1. The CDR3 is 16 amino acids. After removal of 1 base from V and 1 base from J, the junction contained 3 bases not matched to a gene. Germline loops: CDR1 LNHNV, CDR2 YYDKDF (reference sequence). CDR3 DNA: TGTGCCACCAGCAGAGGAGGGGACAGGGGGAACACTGAAGCTTTCTTT. This gives the protein CATSRGGDRGNTEAFF.

This chain joins TRBV6-5 and TRBJ1-1; D uncertain. Trimming took off 10 bases at V and 6 bases at J, with 9 bases between the two ends. The germline V gene encodes CDR1 MNHEY and CDR2 SVGAGI. The CDR3 is 10 residues long. The CDR3 sequence: CATVFPEAFF. The CDR3 nucleotides read TGTGCCACCGTTTTCCCTGAAGCTTTCTTT.

The chain has TRBV2 and TRBJ1-1; D remains unclear. The CDR3 covers 14 residues. CDR1 SNHLY and CDR2 FYNNEI come from the germline V gene. V gave up 5 bases and J gave up 0 bases, with 10 bases separating them. The CDR3 is CASSPQLMNTEAFF. The CDR3 DNA reads TGTGCCAGCAGTCCACAGCTTATGAACACTGAAGCTTTCTTT.

This clone occurred a few times. The V call is TRBV5-4, the J call TRBJ1-1, with no clear D. The CDR3 contains 15 residues. From germline, CDR1 is SGHNT and CDR2 YYREEE (reference sequence). V lost 4 bases and J 4 bases, leaving 17 bases between the germline ends. This chain's CDR3 is CASSPIPVMGTEAFF. The CDR3 DNA reads TGTGCCAGCAGCCCCATCCCCGTTATGGGCACTGAAGCTTTCTTT.

The chain recombines TRBV14 with TRBJ1-1, with D unclear. CDR1 is SGHDN, CDR2 FVKESK, per germline. The germline V and J ends were trimmed by 5 bases and 1 base, with 8 bases remaining between them. CDR3 length equals 13 residues. DNA of the CDR3: TGTGCCAGCAGCTTAGACCCGAACACTGAAGCTTTCTTT. It encodes CASSLDPNTEAFF.

As for this clone: Other DNA sequences of this sample code for an identical CDR3. The V gene is TRBV6-5, the J gene TRBJ2-7; TRBD1 might be the D (6 bases). V dropped 8 bases and J dropped 0 bases, with 8 bases sitting between them. The length of the CDR3 is 12 residues. CDR1 MNHEY and CDR2 SVGAGI come from the germline V gene. The CDR3 sequence is CASGTPSYEQYF. As DNA, the CDR3 is TGTGCCAGCGGGACACCCTCCTACGAGCAGTACTTC.

This CDR3 is CASSVVGGGTYNEQFF. CDR3 bases: TGTGCCAGCAGCGTAGTTGGCGGGGGGACCTACAATGAGCAGTTCTTC. The chain employs TRBV9 and TRBJ2-1; 8 bases fit TRBD2. The germline gives CDR1 SGDLS, CDR2 YYNGEE. Trimming at V came to 0 bases and at J to 2 bases, leaving 4 bases not matched to a gene. CDR3 size: 16 residues.

V is TRBV13 and J is TRBJ2-2; D gene uncertain. The V gene lost 7 bases and the J gene lost 6 bases, with 12 bases spanning the gap. In germline, CDR1 is PRHDT, CDR2 FYEKMQ (reference sequence). This CDR3 comprises 13 residues. The CDR3 reads CASNPSVPGELFF. The CDR3 DNA reads as TGTGCCAGCAACCCCTCAGTCCCCGGGGAGCTGTTTTTT.

The rearrangement joins TRBV5-1 to TRBJ2-5, with D perhaps being TRBD1 or TRBD2 (5 bases each). The germline V and J ends were trimmed by 4 bases and 4 bases, with 14 bases remaining between them. Germline CDR1 is SGHRS and CDR2 is YFSETQ. The CDR3 consists of 14 residues. The CDR3: CASSPGTSLETQYF. The DNA of the CDR3 is TGCGCCAGCAGCCCGGGGACGAGTTTAGAGACCCAGTACTTC.

This clone occurred once. The chain uses TRBV28 and TRBJ1-1; D might be TRBD1 (6 bases). Per germline, CDR1 MDHEN and CDR2 SYDVKM. V lost 5 bases to trimming and J lost 0 bases, with 13 bases between them. CDR3 length: 15 residues. The CDR3, as DNA: TGTGCCAGCAGTCCCGGACAGATCTTGAACACTGAAGCTTTCTTT. This translates into CASSPGQILNTEAFF.

The V and J genes are TRBV7-8 and TRBJ1-5, with a weak D call TRBD1 (5 bases). This CDR3 comprises 15 residues. V gave up 4 bases and J gave up 4 bases, with 14 bases separating them. Germline loops: CDR1 SGHVS, CDR2 FQNEAQ. The CDR3 sequence: CASSSTALENQPQHF. For the CDR3, the DNA is TGTGCCAGCAGCTCGACAGCCCTTGAGAATCAGCCCCAGCATTTT.

V gene TRBV5-1 combines with J gene TRBJ2-2; a possible D gene is TRBD1 (6 bases). V gave up 5 bases and J gave up 1 base, with 12 bases separating them. Germline CDR1 reads SGHRS; CDR2 reads YFSETQ. This CDR3 is built from 15 residues. The CDR3: CASSDGGLNTGELFF. DNA of the CDR3: TGCGCCAGCAGTGATGGGGGCCTGAACACCGGGGAGCTGTTTTTT.

The chain couples TRBV4-2 to TRBJ2-7; D is uncertain. Between the trimmed V and J ends, which lost 2 bases and 5 bases, there was a span of 19 bases. CDR1 and CDR2 (germline): LGHNA, YNFKEQ. The CDR3 contains 16 residues. The CDR3 spells CASSQPDGSASDEQYF. The CDR3 DNA is TGTGCCAGCAGCCAACCCGATGGCTCTGCGTCGGACGAGCAGTACTTC.